In its sample, the clone carrying this T cell receptor beta chain was seen once. Its antigen is not known. These data come from a study of beta chain features in type 1 diabetes. Whole-study findings and limits: For patients, the naive, central memory and Treg TCRB repertoires appeared more alike than for healthy donors. A PCR bias possibly favoring shorter templates would apply equally to patients and controls. Moderate yet significant TCRB CDR3 shortening was seen in Type 1 diabetes patients in all four CD4+ subsets.

Purity exceeded 95% in all sorted populations. Unmatched junction bases numbered 4, after V lost 5 bases and J lost 5 bases. The germline CDR1 and CDR2 sequences are ENHRY and SYGVKD. This CDR3 has 14 residues. Expressed TCRB transcripts were sequenced because the entire RNA isolate underwent reverse transcription. Repertoires were generated with immunoSEQ multiplex PCR, while TCRdb's copy carries only in-frame clones and drops some. The sample comprises over 700,000 clones, roughly 17% of which are singletons, and about 0.025% rests with the top ten. This sequence joins TRBV10-3 and TRBJ2-1, with TRBD2 matching 9 bases. The sequenced material came from naive CD4+ T cells from blood. The sequence derives from a woman aged 18-29 years in good health. The DNA of the CDR3 is TGTGCCATCAGTCCTAGCGGGGTTGACAATGAGCAGTTCTTC. Encoded protein: CAISPSGVDNEQFF.